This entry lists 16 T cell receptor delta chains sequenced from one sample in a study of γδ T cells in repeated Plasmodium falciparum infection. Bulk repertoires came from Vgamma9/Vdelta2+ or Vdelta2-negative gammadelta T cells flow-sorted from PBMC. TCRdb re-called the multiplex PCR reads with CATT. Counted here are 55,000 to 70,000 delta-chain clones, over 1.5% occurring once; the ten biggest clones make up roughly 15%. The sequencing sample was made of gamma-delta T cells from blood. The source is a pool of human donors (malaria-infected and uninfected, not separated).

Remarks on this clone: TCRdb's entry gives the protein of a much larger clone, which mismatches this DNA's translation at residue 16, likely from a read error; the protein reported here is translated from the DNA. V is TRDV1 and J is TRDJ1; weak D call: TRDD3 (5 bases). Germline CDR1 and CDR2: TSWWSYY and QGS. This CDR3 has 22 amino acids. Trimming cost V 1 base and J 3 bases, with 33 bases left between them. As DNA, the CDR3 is TGTGCTCTTGGGGAACCCCCGGATTCCACGGGGACTAGGCCGATTTCGGCCGATAAACTCATCTTT. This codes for CALGEPPDSTGTRPISADKLIF.

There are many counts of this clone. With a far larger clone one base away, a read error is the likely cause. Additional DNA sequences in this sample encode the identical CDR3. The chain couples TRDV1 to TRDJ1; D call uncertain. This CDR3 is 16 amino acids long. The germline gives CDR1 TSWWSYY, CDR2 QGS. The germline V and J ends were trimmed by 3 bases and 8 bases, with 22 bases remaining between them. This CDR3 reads CALGELRVREEDKLIF. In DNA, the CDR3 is TGTGCTCTTGGGGAGCTACGGGTCAGGGAAGAGGACAAACTCATCTTT.

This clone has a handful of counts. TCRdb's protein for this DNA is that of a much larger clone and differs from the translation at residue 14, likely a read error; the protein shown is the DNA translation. The DNA for the CDR3 is TGTGCTCTTGGGGACCGCGACTGGGGGATACCCAGAAACGCCGATAAACTCATCTTT. Residues: CALGDRDWGIPRNADKLIF. This chain joins TRDV1 and TRDJ1; 12 nucleotides line up with TRDD3. TCRdb offers no J gene call, so here the DNA was matched to germline to obtain one. The length of the CDR3 is 19 residues. Looked up from germline, CDR1 is TSWWSYY and CDR2 is QGS. J gave up 3 bases and V 3 bases, and 14 bases lay outside the gene matches.

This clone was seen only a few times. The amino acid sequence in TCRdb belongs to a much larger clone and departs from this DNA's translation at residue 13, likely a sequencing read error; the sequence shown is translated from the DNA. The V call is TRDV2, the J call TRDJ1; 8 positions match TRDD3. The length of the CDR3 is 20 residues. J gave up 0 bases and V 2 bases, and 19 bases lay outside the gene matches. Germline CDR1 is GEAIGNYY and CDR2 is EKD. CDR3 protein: CACDIDRPRGDREYTDKLIF. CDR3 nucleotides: TGTGCCTGTGACATTGACCGGCCTCGGGGGGATAGAGAGTACACCGATAAACTCATCTTT.

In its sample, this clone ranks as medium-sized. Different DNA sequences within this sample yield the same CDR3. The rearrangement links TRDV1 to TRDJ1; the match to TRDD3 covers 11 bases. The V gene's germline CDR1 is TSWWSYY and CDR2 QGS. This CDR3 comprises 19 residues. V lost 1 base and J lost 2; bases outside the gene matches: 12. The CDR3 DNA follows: TGTGCTCTTGGGGAACCCACGGCAGACTGGGGGATAGGGACCGATAAACTCATCTTT. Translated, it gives CALGEPTADWGIGTDKLIF.

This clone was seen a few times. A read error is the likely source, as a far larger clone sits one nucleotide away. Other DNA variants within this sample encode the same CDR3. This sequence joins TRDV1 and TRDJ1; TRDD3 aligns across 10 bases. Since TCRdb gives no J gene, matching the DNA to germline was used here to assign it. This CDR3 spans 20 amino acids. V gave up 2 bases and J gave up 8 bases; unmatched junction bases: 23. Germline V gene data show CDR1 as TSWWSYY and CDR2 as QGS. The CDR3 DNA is TGTGCTCTTGGGGAAAATTCTTGCGGCCTTCTCCTGTGGGGGATACAGAAACTCATCTTT. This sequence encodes CALGENSCGLLLWGIQKLIF.

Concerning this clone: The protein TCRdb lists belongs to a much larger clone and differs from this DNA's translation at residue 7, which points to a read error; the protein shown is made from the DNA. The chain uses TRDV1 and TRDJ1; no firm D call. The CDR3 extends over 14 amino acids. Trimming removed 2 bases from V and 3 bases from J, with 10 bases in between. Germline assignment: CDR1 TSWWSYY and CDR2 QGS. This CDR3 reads CALGEVTPPDKLIF. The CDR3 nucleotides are TGTGCTCTTGGGGAAGTGACCCCCCCCGATAAACTCATCTTT.

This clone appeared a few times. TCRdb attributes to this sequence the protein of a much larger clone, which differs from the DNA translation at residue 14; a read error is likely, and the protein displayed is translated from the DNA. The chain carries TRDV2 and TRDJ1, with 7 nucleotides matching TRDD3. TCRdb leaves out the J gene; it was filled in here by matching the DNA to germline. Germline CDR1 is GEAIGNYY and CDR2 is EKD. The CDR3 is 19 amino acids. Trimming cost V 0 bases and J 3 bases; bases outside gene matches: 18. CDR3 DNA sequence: TGTGCCTGTGACACCGTCGAAACAGGGGGGGATCTGTACCCCGATAAACTCATCTTT. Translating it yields CACDTVETGGDLYPDKLIF.

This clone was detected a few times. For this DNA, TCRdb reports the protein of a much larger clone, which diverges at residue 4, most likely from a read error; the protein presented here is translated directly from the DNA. CDR3 DNA: TGTGCTCTTAGGGCTTCCTACGGGGGATACGGGGGCTCTTTGACAGCACAACTCTTCTTT. It codes for CALRASYGGYGGSLTAQLFF. J is TRDJ2 and V is TRDV1; 10 bases match TRDD3. Because TCRdb records no J gene, it was assigned here through a match of the DNA to germline. Germline-derived CDR1 and CDR2 are TSWWSYY and QGS. V lost 8 bases and J lost 0; bases outside the gene matches: 18. This CDR3 is built from 20 residues.

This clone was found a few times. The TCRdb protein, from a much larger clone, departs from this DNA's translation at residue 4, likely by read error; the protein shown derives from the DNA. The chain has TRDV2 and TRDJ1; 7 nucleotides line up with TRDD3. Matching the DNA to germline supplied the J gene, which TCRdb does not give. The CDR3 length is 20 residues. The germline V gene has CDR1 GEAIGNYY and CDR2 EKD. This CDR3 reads CACGTMSLPLGASYTDKLIF. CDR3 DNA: TGTGCCTGTGGCACCATGAGCCTCCCCCTGGGGGCCTCGTACACCGATAAACTCATCTTT.

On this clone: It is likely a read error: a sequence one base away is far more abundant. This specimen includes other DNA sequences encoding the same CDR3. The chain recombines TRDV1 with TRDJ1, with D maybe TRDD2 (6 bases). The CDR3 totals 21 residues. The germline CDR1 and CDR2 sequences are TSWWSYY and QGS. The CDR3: CALGELPLRLPLETYTDKLIF. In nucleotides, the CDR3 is TGTGCTCTTGGGGAACTCCCCTTGCGCCTTCCCTTGGAGACGTACACCGATAAACTTATCTTT.

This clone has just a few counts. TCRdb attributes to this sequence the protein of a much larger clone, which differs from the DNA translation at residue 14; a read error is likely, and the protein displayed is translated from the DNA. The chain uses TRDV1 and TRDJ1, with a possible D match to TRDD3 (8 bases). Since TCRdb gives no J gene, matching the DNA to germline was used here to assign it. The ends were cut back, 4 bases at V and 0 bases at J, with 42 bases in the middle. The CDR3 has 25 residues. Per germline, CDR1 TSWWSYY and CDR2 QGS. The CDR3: CALGAPRREHSYQRGDNSYTDKLIF. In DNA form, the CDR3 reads TGTGCTCTTGGGGCCCCGCGTCGAGAACATTCCTACCAACGGGGGGATAACTCGTACACCGATAAACTCATCTTT.

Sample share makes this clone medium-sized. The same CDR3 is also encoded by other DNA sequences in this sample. DNA of the CDR3: TGTGCTCTTGGGGACCTTTCTTCCTACGGGTTACTGGGGGATAGGAACACCGATAAACTCATCTTT. Amino acid sequence: CALGDLSSYGLLGDRNTDKLIF. The V call is TRDV1, the J call TRDJ1; TRDD3 matches 11 bases. Trimming removed 3 bases from V and 0 bases from J; junction bases left unmatched: 21. The V gene's germline CDR1 is TSWWSYY and CDR2 QGS. The CDR3 consists of 22 residues.

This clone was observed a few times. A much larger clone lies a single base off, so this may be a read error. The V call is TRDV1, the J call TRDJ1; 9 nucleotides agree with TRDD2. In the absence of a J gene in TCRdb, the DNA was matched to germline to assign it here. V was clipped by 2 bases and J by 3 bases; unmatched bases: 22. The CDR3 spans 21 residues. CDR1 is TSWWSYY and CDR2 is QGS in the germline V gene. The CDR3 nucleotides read TGTGCTCTTGGGGAAGGCCTTCCTACGGTATGGGGGCCCCTGTACGCCGATAAACTCATCTTT. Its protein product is CALGEGLPTVWGPLYADKLIF.

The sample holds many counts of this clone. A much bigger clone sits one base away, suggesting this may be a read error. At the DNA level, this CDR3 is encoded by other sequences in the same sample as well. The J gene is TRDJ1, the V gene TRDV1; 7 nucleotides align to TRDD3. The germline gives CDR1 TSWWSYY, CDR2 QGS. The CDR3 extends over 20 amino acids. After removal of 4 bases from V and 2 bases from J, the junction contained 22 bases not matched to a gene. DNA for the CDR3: TGTGCTCTTGGGGCAATACCGGGGGATTTAAAGGGGCGTAAGACCGATAAACTCATCTTT. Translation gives CALGAIPGDLKGRKTDKLIF.

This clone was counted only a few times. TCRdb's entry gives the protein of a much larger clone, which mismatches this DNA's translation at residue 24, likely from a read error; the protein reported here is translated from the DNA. The chain's CDR3 is CAYRAYLALLPPGSKVVFRYTDKPIF. CDR3 nucleotide sequence: TGTGCTTATCGGGCGTACCTAGCGCTCCTGCCTCCCGGGTCAAAAGTGGTATTCAGGTACACCGATAAACCCATCTTT. There is no J gene call, but TRAV38-2/DV8 is given as the V gene; TRDD3, as called in the table, went unchecked against the DNA. This CDR3 contains 26 residues. The germline gives CDR1 TSESDYY, CDR2 QEAYKQQN.